This entry lists 3 T cell receptor beta chains sequenced from one sample in a study of CD8 T cells in ankylosing spondylitis (dated by TCRdb to the late 2010s). Library method: 5' RACE. The listed sequencing device is Illumina HiSeq 2500. The public reads were run again by TCRdb, first through fastp at Q25 and then through MiXCR, and only productive beta chains were kept. Merged by CDR3 protein, the rows form single entries marked with the most common genes and DNA. The table for this sample lists about 190,000 distinct CDR3 sequences; approximately 12% of them were counted only once. Jointly, the top ten make up about 10% of the sample. The sequenced sample was blood, either unsorted or a sorted T cell fraction (not recorded which). The receptor set was obtained from a female donor with ankylosing spondylitis or in good health (not recorded which).

The sample holds many counts of this clonotype. This chain uses TRBV12-3 or TRBV12-4 with TRBJ2-2, with D unresolved. The V end was cut by 1 base, the J end by 4 bases, with 7 bases between. CDR3 size: 14 residues. Here the CDR3 reads CASSLGEFTGELFF. Here the CDR3 DNA reads TGTGCCAGCAGTTTAGGAGAGTTCACCGGGGAGCTGTTTTTT.

This clonotype was observed many times. The genes are TRBV15 and TRBJ2-2, with D unresolved. Trimming took off 1 base at V and 6 bases at J, with 9 bases between the two ends. Germline V gene sequence: CDR1 LNHNV, CDR2 YYDKDF (reference sequence). This CDR3 region has 14 residues. CDR3 sequence reads: CATSRVMEPGELFF. In DNA form, the CDR3 reads TGTGCCACCAGCAGAGTAATGGAGCCCGGGGAGCTGTTTTTT. The complete variable domain, with remaining parts taken from reference TRBV15 and TRBJ2-2, reads DAMVIQNPRYQVTQFGKPVTLSCSQTLNHNVMYWYQQKSSQAPKLLFHYYDKDFNNEADTPDNFQSRRPNTSFCFLDIRSPGLGDTAMYLCATSRVMEPGELFFGEGSRLTVL.

Ten or more counts support this clonotype. The rearrangement uses TRBV7-2 and TRBJ2-7; TRBD2 is a possible D gene (5 bases). The CDR3 totals 16 residues. Per the germline V gene, CDR1 is SGHTA and CDR2 is FQGNSA. V was clipped by 7 bases and J by 4 bases, with 23 bases between them. The chain's CDR3 is CASITPRDPMAYEQYF. The CDR3 DNA reads TGTGCCAGCATCACCCCCCGGGATCCGATGGCTTACGAGCAGTACTTC.